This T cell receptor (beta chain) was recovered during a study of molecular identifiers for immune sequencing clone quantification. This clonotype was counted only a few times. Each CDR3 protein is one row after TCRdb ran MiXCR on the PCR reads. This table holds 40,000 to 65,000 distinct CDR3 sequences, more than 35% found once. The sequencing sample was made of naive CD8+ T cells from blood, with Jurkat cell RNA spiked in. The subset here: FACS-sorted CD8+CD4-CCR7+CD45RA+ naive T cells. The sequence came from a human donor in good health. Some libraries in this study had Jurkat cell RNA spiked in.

The CDR3 DNA reads TGTGCCAGCAGCCCCGGACAGGCGGAAGAGCAGTACTTC. Its translation: CASSPGQAEEQYF. J is TRBJ2-7 and V is TRBV7-8; TRBD1 matches 7 bases. Looked up from germline, CDR1 is SGHVS and CDR2 is FQNEAQ. The ends lost 5 bases at V and 7 bases at J; junction bases unmatched: 8. This CDR3 is 13 amino acids long.